The entry below gives a single T cell receptor (beta chain) sequence along with its context. This sample is drawn from a study of blood T cell repertoires in COVID-19. Study at large: Samples of COVID-19 (acute and convalescent) were obtained from the United States, Italy and Spain. The analysed material was cDNA or gDNA that came from T cells, B-cell-depleted T cells, or PBMCs.

Source study methods: Estimated nucleated cell counts came from reference gene primer amplification. The method was immunoSEQ multiplex PCR; TCRdb's version includes in-frame clones alone and lacks a portion of them. V and J calls and clone size follow that table, whereas D and trimming were derived from the DNA. This sample has around 110,000 clones, with about two thirds found just once. Germline V CDR1 and CDR2: SNHLY, FYNNEI. The CDR3 covers 12 residues. The V gene lost 10 bases and the J gene lost 4 bases, with 13 bases spanning the gap. This sequence was found in a human donor with acute or convalescent COVID-19. The donor label of this sample is uncertain. Sample: peripheral blood. The chain uses TRBV2 and TRBJ1-1; no definite D call. The CDR3 region has the DNA TGTGCCATCACTCGGGGTAGCACTGAAGCTTTCTTT. Protein sequence: CAITRGSTEAFF.